Included here is one TCR beta chain sequence, with context. Its antigen is not known. Assay: immunoSEQ multiplex PCR; the TCRdb copy retains only in-frame clones and omits some. The data contain 95,000 to 150,000 clones, 70% to 90% of them singletons. These data are taken from a study of T cell responses to AZD1222 COVID-19 vaccine. The CDR3 is 14 residues long. The ends were cut back, 6 bases at V and 0 bases at J, with 11 bases in the middle. Per the germline V gene, CDR1 is SEHNR and CDR2 is FQNEAQ (reference sequence). Study findings and constraints: Repertoires in all cases were sampled only once the peak T cell response had passed. Spike-specific TCR repertoires showed rising breadth and depth after two AZD1222 doses.

This sequence was found in an adult in good health. The sequenced sample was peripheral blood, obtained on day 0 of AZD1222 vaccination. The rearrangement joins TRBV7-9 to TRBJ1-1; D might be TRBD1 (6 bases). The CDR3 loop is CASRRGTLNTEAFF. The CDR3, as DNA: TGTGCCAGCAGACGCGGGACATTGAACACTGAAGCTTTCTTT.